Below are 27 T cell receptor beta chains sequenced from a single sample in a study of shared clonotypes between healthy human individuals. Only in-frame clones appear in the TCRdb table, and some are missing; sequencing was by immunoSEQ multiplex PCR. Of around 1.6 million clones in the sample, around 98% were seen once. Sequenced sample: naive CD4+ T cells sorted from blood. Subset noted: CD45RA+ positively selected. The origin of the receptors is a young man in good health.

This clone has just one count. V and J are TRBV6-6 and TRBJ1-2; tentative D call: TRBD1 (6 bases). The CDR3 is 13 amino acids. The V and J ends lost 8 bases and 3 bases respectively, with 13 bases between them. The germline V gene encodes CDR1 MNHNY and CDR2 SVGAGI (reference sequence). CDR3 nucleotides: TGTGCCAGCGGGAACAGGGTTCACTATGGCTACACCTTC. Protein: CASGNRVHYGYTF.

The chain combines TRBV7-2 with TRBJ1-2; TRBD1 aligns across 7 bases. The CDR3 contains 14 residues. J was trimmed by 9 bases and V by 1 base; bases with no gene match: 8. From germline, CDR1 is SGHTA and CDR2 FQGNSA. The DNA of the CDR3 is TGTGCCAGCAGCTTAGTGGGGTCACAGGGGAGCTACACCTTC. Its translation is CASSLVGSQGSYTF.

The CDR3 bases are TGTGCCAGCTCAGGAGGTAATGAAAAACTGTTTTTT. It yields the protein CASSGGNEKLFF. V gene TRBV2 combines with J gene TRBJ1-4; D is uncertain. V was pared by 8 bases and J by 4 bases, with 8 bases between. The CDR3 is 12 amino acids. Germline V CDR1 and CDR2: SNHLY, FYNNEI.

The rearrangement uses TRBV5-1 and TRBJ1-4; a possible D gene is TRBD1 (6 bases). Trimming removed 0 bases from V and 8 bases from J, with 14 bases in between. This CDR3 spans 15 amino acids. In germline, CDR1 is SGHRS, CDR2 YFSETQ. The CDR3 sequence: CASSLDTGFVEKLFF. The CDR3 DNA reads TGCGCCAGCAGCTTGGATACAGGGTTCGTAGAAAAACTGTTTTTT.

The CDR3 spells CASSTTSSNTGELFF. DNA of the CDR3: TGTGCCAGCAGCACGACTAGCTCGAACACCGGGGAGCTGTTTTTT. The rearrangement links TRBV5-4 to TRBJ2-2; 7 bases agree with TRBD2. Unmatched junction bases numbered 3, after V lost 4 bases and J lost 0 bases. Germline V gene sequence: CDR1 SGHNT, CDR2 YYREEE (reference sequence). This CDR3 has 15 residues.

CDR3 sequence: CASIDRDEKLFF. CDR3 DNA: TGTGCCAGCATTGACCGGGACGAAAAACTGTTTTTT. The rearrangement uses TRBV2 and TRBJ1-4, with D possibly being TRBD1 (5 bases). CDR3 length equals 12 residues. CDR1 and CDR2 from the germline V gene are SNHLY and FYNNEI. V was shortened by 7 bases and J by 8 bases, with 11 bases between the two germline ends.

The chain carries TRBV7-8 and TRBJ2-2; TRBD1 or TRBD2 may be the D gene (5 bases each). CDR1 is SGHVS, CDR2 FQNEAQ, per germline. V gave up 4 bases and J gave up 5 bases, with 8 bases separating them. The CDR3 is 13 amino acids. The CDR3 loop is CASSSRGTGELFF. DNA for the CDR3: TGTGCCAGCAGCTCGAGGGGTACCGGGGAGCTGTTTTTT.

This clone has a single count. V and J are TRBV28 and TRBJ2-4, with 10 bases aligning to TRBD1. This CDR3 spans 18 amino acids. The V gene end was trimmed by 6 bases and the J gene end by 4 bases; junction bases not matched to a gene: 15. CDR1 MDHEN and CDR2 SYDVKM come from the germline V gene. The CDR3 here is CASRLAGTGVSRKNIQYF. In DNA, the CDR3 is TGTGCCAGCAGACTAGCCGGGACAGGGGTTTCCCGAAAAAACATTCAGTACTTC.

This rearrangement joins TRBV10-2 to TRBJ1-5, with 11 bases lining up with TRBD1. The CDR3 extends over 15 amino acids. V was pared by 6 bases and J by 1 base, with 2 bases of the junction left unmatched. CDR1 and CDR2 (germline): WSHSY, SAAADI. CDR3 DNA sequence: TGCGCCAGCAGGGGGACAGGGGGAAGCAATCAGCCCCAGCATTTT. This encodes CASRGTGGSNQPQHF.

The chain uses TRBV10-1 and TRBJ2-5, with D possibly being TRBD1 (6 bases). The germline V gene has CDR1 WNHNN and CDR2 SYGVQD (reference sequence). CDR3 size: 13 residues. V gave up 8 bases and J gave up 2 bases, with 12 bases separating them. Here the CDR3 reads CASGGQLQETQYF. CDR3 coding DNA: TGCGCCAGCGGTGGACAGCTGCAAGAGACCCAGTACTTC.

The chain combines TRBV6-6 with TRBJ2-3; TRBD2 is a possible D gene (5 bases). V lost 2 bases and J lost 2, with 14 bases in between. The CDR3 sequence is 16 residues long. The germline V gene encodes CDR1 MNHNY and CDR2 SVGAGI (reference sequence). This CDR3 reads CASSYPMARVTDTQYF. The DNA for the CDR3 is TGTGCCAGCAGTTACCCCATGGCGAGGGTCACAGATACGCAGTATTTT.

The CDR3 DNA reads TGTGCCAGCAGTTTATTCCCTCAGCCCCAGCATTTT. Protein product: CASSLFPQPQHF. The chain links TRBV28 to TRBJ1-5; D call uncertain. Trimming left V 1 base short and J 6 bases short, with 4 bases between. There are 12 residues in the CDR3. In germline, CDR1 is MDHEN, CDR2 SYDVKM.

The chain has TRBV5-5 and TRBJ2-5; D not resolved. V lost 4 bases to trimming and J lost 4 bases, with 8 bases between them. This CDR3 region has 12 residues. The germline V gene encodes CDR1 SGHKS and CDR2 YYEKEE (reference sequence). The CDR3 DNA sequence: TGTGCCAGCAGCCCGAACCGAGAGACCCAGTACTTC. It yields the protein CASSPNRETQYF.

The chain recombines TRBV5-4 with TRBJ2-2; D might be TRBD1 (6 bases). CDR1 SGHNT and CDR2 YYREEE come from the germline V gene (reference sequence). The CDR3 consists of 14 residues. V lost 7 bases to trimming and J lost 1 base, with 11 bases between them. The CDR3 DNA is TGTGCCAGCCAGCAGGGGCTGAACACCGGGGAGCTGTTTTTT. This encodes CASQQGLNTGELFF.

The chain links TRBV21-1 to TRBJ2-3; the table gives TRBD2 as D, unverified against the DNA. TRBV21-1 is reported as a pseudogene. This CDR3 contains 19 residues. Here the CDR3 reads CASSNPQTYPGTNTDTQYF. The CDR3 bases are TGTGCCAGCAGCAACCCCCAGACCTACCCCGGGACTAACACAGATACGCAGTATTTT.

This clone is a singleton in its sample. V gene TRBV30 combines with J gene TRBJ2-7; D is uncertain. Germline loops: CDR1 GTSNPN, CDR2 SVGIG (reference sequence). The CDR3 runs to 12 residues. V gave up 2 bases and J gave up 7 bases, with 12 bases separating them. The CDR3 is CAWSPQWGEQYF. The CDR3 DNA sequence: TGTGCCTGGAGTCCTCAGTGGGGAGAGCAGTACTTC.

This clone was counted once. The CDR3 coding sequence is TGTGCCAGCGCAGACAGGGGGTTCGTGGCCAAAAACATTCAGTACTTC. Protein product: CASADRGFVAKNIQYF. This chain joins TRBV28 and TRBJ2-4, with 9 bases aligning to TRBD1. CDR1 and CDR2 from the germline V gene are MDHEN and SYDVKM. The J segment lost 1 base and the V segment lost 8 bases, leaving 9 bases of the junction unmatched. There are 16 residues in the CDR3.

This chain connects TRBV5-1 to TRBJ2-1; D is perhaps TRBD2 (5 bases). Looked up from germline, CDR1 is SGHRS and CDR2 is YFSETQ. V was pared by 2 bases and J by 4 bases, with 31 bases between. The CDR3 is 21 residues long. The CDR3 protein is CASSFGGRARPRNLTYNEQFF. Here the CDR3 DNA reads TGCGCCAGCAGCTTTGGTGGGCGGGCCCGCCCACGAAATCTGACTTACAATGAGCAGTTCTTC.

V usage is TRBV10-2 and J usage is TRBJ2-7, with 9 positions matching TRBD1. The germline CDR1 and CDR2 sequences are WSHSY and SAAADI. The CDR3 totals 12 residues. V gave up 8 bases and J gave up 3 bases; unmatched junction bases: 2. The CDR3 DNA reads TGCGCCAGCGGGACAGGGCTCTACGAGCAGTACTTC. Its translation is CASGTGLYEQYF.

V is TRBV4-2 and J is TRBJ2-1, with 14 positions matching TRBD2. Germline values: CDR1 LGHNA, CDR2 YNFKEQ. There are 17 residues in the CDR3. Trimming cost V 0 bases and J 3 bases; bases outside gene matches: 1. The CDR3: CASSQDGTSGGYNEQFF. The CDR3 DNA reads TGTGCCAGCAGCCAAGATGGGACTAGCGGGGGCTACAATGAGCAGTTCTTC.

The V call is TRBV27, the J call TRBJ1-3; unclear D gene. Deletions cut 4 bases from V and 2 bases from J, with 12 bases between. CDR1 MNHEY and CDR2 SMNVEV come from the germline V gene (reference sequence). The CDR3 contains 15 residues. CDR3 loop: CASSYTSGPGNTIYF. The CDR3 DNA reads as TGTGCCAGCAGTTACACCAGTGGCCCTGGAAACACCATATATTTT.

The chain combines TRBV7-2 with TRBJ2-7, with D uncertain. CDR3 length: 18 residues. The germline V gene has CDR1 SGHTA and CDR2 FQGNSA. Trimming removed 5 bases from V and 6 bases from J, with 29 bases in between. CDR3: CASSPQTLDRRLGSEQYF. The DNA of the CDR3 is TGTGCCAGCAGCCCACAGACACTCGACCGACGGCTGGGCTCCGAGCAGTACTTC.

The chain has TRBV29-1 and TRBJ1-1, with D unresolved. Trimming took 4 bases from V and 0 from J, leaving 12 bases between them. The germline gives CDR1 SQVTM, CDR2 ANQGSEA. The CDR3 has 14 amino acids. Written as DNA, the CDR3 is TGCAGCGTTGCAATAGAACCTTTGAACACTGAAGCTTTCTTT. It codes for CSVAIEPLNTEAFF.

The chain carries TRBV7-2 and TRBJ1-5, with no clear D. CDR1 is SGHTA, CDR2 FQGNSA, per germline. V was cut by 1 base and J by 6 bases, with 7 bases left in between. The CDR3 runs to 13 residues. This chain's CDR3 is CASSLGGSQPQHF. The CDR3 DNA follows: TGTGCCAGCAGCTTAGGAGGGAGTCAGCCCCAGCATTTT.

This clone is a singleton in its sample. The rearrangement joins TRBV6-5 to TRBJ1-2, with 7 nucleotides matching TRBD1. V shed 5 bases, J shed 3 bases, and the junction held 6 bases outside the gene matches. Germline CDR1 is MNHEY and CDR2 is SVGAGI. This CDR3 comprises 14 residues. CDR3 region: CASSKQGMDYGYTF. CDR3 sequence (DNA): TGTGCCAGCAGTAAACAGGGGATGGACTATGGCTACACCTTC.

The CDR3 spells CASSAKSARQETQYF. CDR3 DNA sequence: TGTGCCAGCAGCGCGAAGTCGGCAAGACAAGAGACCCAGTACTTC. J is TRBJ2-5 and V is TRBV9; D is uncertain. Trimming took 3 bases from V and 2 from J, leaving 14 bases between them. Per germline, CDR1 SGDLS and CDR2 YYNGEE. The CDR3 consists of 15 residues.

This chain joins TRBV21-1 and TRBJ2-3; the listed D gene, TRBD2, was not tested against the DNA. TRBV21-1 is a listed pseudogene. The CDR3 sequence is 16 residues long. CDR3 sequence reads: CASSSRRGPTTDTQYF. The CDR3, as DNA: TGTGCCAGCAGCAGCCGGAGGGGACCGACCACAGATACGCAGTATTTT.